One TCR beta chain is described in this entry. Its antigen remains unknown. Under the authors' procedure: Filtering was not the same, since immunoSEQ gave junction-only sequences without quality scores. Sequenced by immunoSEQ multiplex PCR; TCRdb stores in-frame clones only, minus some. V, J and clone size were drawn from that table, and D and trimming were deduced from the DNA. The sample yields fewer than 1.6 million clones, around 98.5% seen once. The sample belongs to a study of shared clonotypes between healthy human individuals. Findings of the study overall: Larger estimated richness was generally seen in naive subsets than in memory subsets. Sequencing depth was predicted to influence how clonotypes are shared among donors.

Sequencing used naive CD4+ T cells sorted from blood. Subset indicated: CD45RA+ positively selected. The clonotype comes from a young man in good health.

CDR3 sequence: CASSYMRDRRLGGYTF. The CDR3 DNA is TGTGCCAGCAGTTATATGAGGGACAGGCGATTAGGTGGCTACACCTTC. J is TRBJ1-2 and V is TRBV6-5, with TRBD1 matching over 8 bases. Germline CDR1 is MNHEY and CDR2 is SVGAGI. V was clipped by 3 bases and J by 7 bases; unmatched bases: 13. This CDR3 has 16 amino acids.